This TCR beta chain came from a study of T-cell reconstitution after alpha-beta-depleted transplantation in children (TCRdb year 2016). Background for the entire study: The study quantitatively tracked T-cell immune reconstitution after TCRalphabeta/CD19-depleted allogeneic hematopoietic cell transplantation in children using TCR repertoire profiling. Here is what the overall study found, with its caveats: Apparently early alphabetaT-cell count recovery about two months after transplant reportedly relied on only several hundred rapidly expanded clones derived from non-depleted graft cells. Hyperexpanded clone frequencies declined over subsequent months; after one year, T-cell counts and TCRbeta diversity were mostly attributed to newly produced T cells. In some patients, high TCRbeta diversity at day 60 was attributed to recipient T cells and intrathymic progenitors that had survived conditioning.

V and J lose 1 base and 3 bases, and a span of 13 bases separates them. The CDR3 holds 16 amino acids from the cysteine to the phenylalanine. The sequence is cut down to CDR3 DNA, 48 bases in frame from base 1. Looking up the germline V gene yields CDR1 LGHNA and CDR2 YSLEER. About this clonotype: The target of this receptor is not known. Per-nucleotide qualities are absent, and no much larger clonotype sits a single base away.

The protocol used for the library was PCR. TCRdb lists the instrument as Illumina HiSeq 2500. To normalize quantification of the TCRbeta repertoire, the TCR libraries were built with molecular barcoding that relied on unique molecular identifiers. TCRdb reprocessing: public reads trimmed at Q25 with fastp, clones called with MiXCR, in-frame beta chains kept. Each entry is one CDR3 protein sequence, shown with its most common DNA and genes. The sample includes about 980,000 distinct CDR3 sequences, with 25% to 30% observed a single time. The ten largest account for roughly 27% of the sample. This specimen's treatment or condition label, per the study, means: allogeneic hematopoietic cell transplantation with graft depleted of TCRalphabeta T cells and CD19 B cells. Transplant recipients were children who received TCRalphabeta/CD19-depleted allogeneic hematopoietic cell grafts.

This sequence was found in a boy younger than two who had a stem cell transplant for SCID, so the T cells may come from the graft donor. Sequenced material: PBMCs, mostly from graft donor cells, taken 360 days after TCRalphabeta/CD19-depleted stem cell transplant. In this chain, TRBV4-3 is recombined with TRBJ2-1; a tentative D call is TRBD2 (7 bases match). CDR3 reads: CASSQGGGGSYNEQFF. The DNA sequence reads TGCGCCAGCAGCCAAGGCGGCGGGGGCAGCTACAATGAGCAGTTCTTC.